Reported below is one T cell receptor beta chain. This entry belongs to a study of blood T cells in healthy people across ages. CDR3 size: 17 residues. The V gene end was trimmed by 5 bases and the J gene end by 2 bases; junction bases not matched to a gene: 7. Germline V lookup: CDR1 MNHEY, CDR2 SMNVEV (reference sequence). With a J-beta primer mix and a sample-barcoded 5' primer, a second PCR ran about 7 to 12 cycles. TCRdb itself ran the 5' RACE reads through MiXCR, one entry per CDR3 protein. The repertoire includes over 1,200,000 distinct CDR3 sequences, approximately 63% of them detected once, and 6.5% to 8.5% sits in the top ten.

The chain combines TRBV27 with TRBJ2-2, with 11 bases aligning to TRBD2. This TCR was recovered from a man aged 18 to 30 in good health. The sample taken for sequencing was blood. CDR3 residues: CASSPLLAGVNTGELFF. The CDR3 bases are TGTGCCAGCAGTCCCCTACTAGCGGGGGTAAACACCGGGGAGCTGTTTTTT.